The following is a TCR beta chain sequence with its context. The antigen is undetermined. The assay was immunoSEQ multiplex PCR, and TCRdb's table has in-frame clones only and misses some. The sample lists about 1 million clones; more than 60% were seen once. The data are from a study of shared clonotypes between healthy human individuals. Findings and limits, study-wide: Estimated richness was generally greater in naive than memory subsets.

CDR3 length: 14 amino acids. With 6 bases removed from V and 10 bases from J, the gap between germline ends came to 16 bases. Germline values: CDR1 SNHLY, CDR2 FYNNEI. Healthy and HIV-negative, the adult donors had no recent acute infections or vaccinations. This receptor was identified in a young man in good health. Input material: memory CD4+ T cells sorted from blood. The subset: CD45RA-negative fraction. V is TRBV2 and J is TRBJ1-6, with D perhaps matching TRBD1 (5 bases). The CDR3 nucleotides are TGTGCCAGCAGCCCTCTGGGGGGAAACTCACCCCTCCACTTT. Protein sequence: CASSPLGGNSPLHF.